The TCR beta chain under discussion was sequenced for a study of T-cell reconstitution after alpha-beta-depleted transplantation in children. A library of TCRbeta sequences, prepared with unique molecular identifiers, was generated. From the PCR reads, TCRdb called clonotypes with MiXCR, one entry per CDR3 protein. The sample contains approximately 400,000 distinct CDR3 sequences, approximately 11% of which appear only once. The junction had 1 base not matched to a gene; V was cut back by 3 bases and J by 3 bases. CDR3 length: 13 residues. CDR1 and CDR2 from the germline V gene are MGHRA and YSYEKL. The chain carries TRBV4-1 and TRBJ2-7, with TRBD1 matching over 8 bases. The sample in question was PBMCs from the stem cell graft donor, obtained from the stem cell graft. The receptor's source is a human donor who donated a stem cell graft to a child with acute myeloid leukemia. The CDR3 DNA reads as TGCGCCAGCAGCCATGGACAGGGCTACGAGCAGTACTTC. As protein: CASSHGQGYEQYF.